Below, one T cell receptor (beta chain) is given with its context. Germline V gives CDR1 KGHSH, CDR2 LQKENI. The CDR3 is 13 amino acids. Trimming took 4 bases from V and 1 from J, leaving 7 bases between them. The data belong to a study of cytomegalovirus exposure and HLA in healthy donors. Both 60 Vbeta primers and 13 Jbeta primers went into the PCR. Repertoires were generated with immunoSEQ multiplex PCR, while TCRdb's copy carries only in-frame clones and drops some. Of about 180,000 clones detected, 80% to 90% appear once; the ten largest clones hold approximately 1.2%. The V and J genes are TRBV18 and TRBJ1-1; TRBD1 is a possible D gene (5 bases). This clonotype originated in a girl aged 2 to 9 in good health and CMV-seropositive. Sequenced sample: PBMCs. The CDR3 reads CASSRDRNTEAFF. In DNA form, the CDR3 reads TGTGCCAGCTCACGTGACAGGAACACTGAAGCTTTCTTT. The complete variable domain, with remaining parts taken from reference TRBV18 and TRBJ1-1, reads NAGVMQNPRHLVRRRGQEARLRCSPMKGHSHVYWYRQLPEEGLKFMVYLQKENIIDESGMPKERFSAEFPKEGPSILRIQQVVRGDSAAYFCASSRDRNTEAFFGQGTRLTVV.